One and the same sample provided the 12 T cell receptor beta chains below, sequenced in a study of neoadjuvant anti-PD-1 for oral cavity cancer. Clones were sequenced by immunoSEQ multiplex PCR, and TCRdb holds only the in-frame ones, with some missing. Of about 14,000 clones detected, 65% to 80% appear once; the ten largest clones hold roughly 2.9%. The sequenced sample was PBMCs, obtained before nivolumab (anti-PD-1) treatment. These receptors came from a person between 40 and 80 years old with oral cavity squamous cell carcinoma.

The chain employs TRBV5-8 and TRBJ1-4; D is perhaps TRBD1 (5 bases). The CDR3 is 15 amino acids. Germline loops: CDR1 SGHTS, CDR2 YDEGEE. With 0 bases removed from V and 4 bases from J, the gap between germline ends came to 10 bases. This CDR3 is CASSLEGRFNEKLFF. In DNA, the CDR3 is TGTGCCAGCAGCTTGGAGGGACGGTTTAATGAAAAACTGTTTTTT.

This clone was counted a few times. V gene TRBV5-4 combines with J gene TRBJ2-7; D call uncertain. The CDR3 runs 13 residues. V was shortened by 7 bases and J by 4 bases, with 15 bases between the two germline ends. Germline V lookup: CDR1 SGHNT, CDR2 YYREEE (reference sequence). CDR3 nucleotide sequence: TGTGCCAGCCGCCCCAACGCGTTGTACGAGCAGTACTTC. It specifies CASRPNALYEQYF.

Only a few counts were recorded for this clone. This chain uses TRBV10-3 with TRBJ1-3; tentatively, D is TRBD1 (5 bases). The germline V gene encodes CDR1 ENHRY and CDR2 SYGVKD. V was shortened by 6 bases and J by 2 bases, with 8 bases between the two germline ends. The CDR3 contains 13 residues. The CDR3: CAIRGLAGNTIYF. CDR3 bases: TGTGCCATCAGGGGGCTAGCTGGAAACACCATATATTTT.

This rearrangement joins TRBV7-8 to TRBJ2-5; unclear D gene. V dropped 5 bases and J dropped 2 bases, with 12 bases sitting between them. Germline V gene lookup returns CDR1 SGHVS and CDR2 FQNEAQ. The CDR3 spans 14 residues. The CDR3 DNA sequence: TGTGCCAGCAGCCATGCAGGATTTCAAGAGACCCAGTACTTC. This codes for CASSHAGFQETQYF.

The CDR3 nucleotides read TGTGCCAGTAGAGGGAGAGAGGCGAGCACAGATACGCAGTATTTT. Residues: CASRGREASTDTQYF. This chain joins TRBV19 and TRBJ2-3; a possible D gene is TRBD2 (5 bases). Germline CDR1 and CDR2: LNHDA and SQIVND (reference sequence). The CDR3 totals 15 residues. The V end was cut by 6 bases, the J end by 0 bases, with 13 bases between.

V and J are TRBV7-9 and TRBJ2-7; 7 bases line up with TRBD1. The CDR3 sequence is 14 residues long. CDR1 SEHNR and CDR2 FQNEAQ come from the germline V gene (reference sequence). The V gene end was trimmed by 1 base and the J gene end by 7 bases; junction bases not matched to a gene: 7. CDR3 region: CASSLVRGRGEQYF. The DNA for the CDR3 is TGTGCCAGCAGCTTAGTCAGGGGGAGAGGGGAGCAGTACTTC.

V is TRBV30 and J is TRBJ2-5; 7 bases fit TRBD1. Germline CDR1 reads GTSNPN; CDR2 reads SVGIG (reference sequence). V lost 5 bases to trimming and J lost 4 bases; unmatched junction nucleotides: 7. This CDR3 is built from 13 residues. CDR3 residues: CAWSSGTVETQYF. The CDR3 DNA sequence: TGTGCCTGGTCCTCCGGGACAGTAGAGACCCAGTACTTC. Full variable domain (rest looked up from reference TRBV30 and TRBJ2-5): SQTIHQWPATLVQPVGSPLSLECTVEGTSNPNLYWYRQAAGRGLQLLFYSVGIGQISSEVPQNLSASRPQDRQFILSSKKLLLSDSGFYLCAWSSGTVETQYFGPGTRLLVL.

V is TRBV2 and J is TRBJ2-1, with 8 positions matching TRBD2. From germline, CDR1 is SNHLY and CDR2 FYNNEI. Germline trimming cut 6 bases from V and 15 bases from J; bases unmatched to any gene: 13. The CDR3 is 13 residues long. The CDR3 loop is CASRSEREQTGFF. The CDR3 DNA follows: TGTGCCAGCAGGTCAGAGCGGGAGCAGACTGGGTTCTTC.

V usage is TRBV6-5 and J usage is TRBJ2-7; D possibly uses TRBD1 or TRBD2 (5 bases each). The germline CDR1 and CDR2 sequences are MNHEY and SVGAGI. V lost 7 bases, J lost 1 base, and 14 bases lay in between. The CDR3 is 14 amino acids. The CDR3 loop is CASTPGRPSYEQYF. CDR3 nucleotides: TGTGCCAGCACTCCGGGACGGCCATCCTACGAGCAGTACTTC.

This clone was found once. The chain combines TRBV4-1 with TRBJ2-3; no firm D call. CDR3 length equals 16 residues. Deletions cut 0 bases from V and 0 bases from J, with 10 bases between. Germline V gene sequence: CDR1 MGHRA, CDR2 YSYEKL. The CDR3 DNA follows: TGCGCCAGCAGCCAAGAGTCAGAACGGAGCACAGATACGCAGTATTTT. Amino acid sequence: CASSQESERSTDTQYF.

The chain uses TRBV5-6 and TRBJ1-2, with D possibly being TRBD1 (5 bases). This CDR3 has 13 residues. V dropped 4 bases and J dropped 4 bases, with 11 bases sitting between them. The germline gives CDR1 SGHDT, CDR2 YYEEEE. CDR3 coding DNA: TGTGCCAGCAGCCGGGACTCCACCTATGGCTACACCTTC. Translating gives CASSRDSTYGYTF.

The chain is built from TRBV6-1 and TRBJ1-5; D remains ambiguous. This CDR3 is built from 17 residues. Germline values: CDR1 MNHNS, CDR2 SASEGT. Trimming took 0 bases from V and 3 from J, leaving 15 bases between them. CDR3: CASSEARRTDLNQPQHF. CDR3 coding DNA: TGTGCCAGCAGTGAAGCGCGGAGGACGGACCTCAATCAGCCCCAGCATTTT.